The rows below give T cell receptor beta chains drawn from one sample of a study of blood T cell repertoires in COVID-19. TCRdb's copy holds only in-frame clones and misses some; the assay was immunoSEQ multiplex PCR. The sample yields approximately 450,000 clones, about 90% seen once. Material: PBMCs or T cells enriched from blood (not recorded which). These receptors all stem from a woman aged 18 to 35 with acute COVID-19. Both conserved end residues are trimmed from each CDR3. The order of the fields is V gene, CDR3 protein.

>TRBV28
ASSFGATNEKLF
>TRBV6-5
ASSYSGLVNTEAF
>TRBV18
ASSPLPGQGRGQPQH
>TRBV30
AWRPQGSGNTIY
>TRBV7-2
ASSSNSGTGGIPYGYT
>TRBV7-9
ASSLAAGGYGYT
>TRBV5-5
ASSLEAAGQWPEAF
>TRBV7-2
ASSLQAGGPRNIQY
>TRBV3-1/TRBV3-2
ASSLRGEGGEKLF
>TRBV18
ASSRHPLGTDTQY
>TRBV19
ASSIDLDRGGDEQF
>TRBV28
ASSPPTSGAYEQY
>TRBV9
ASSPEGAWYEQY
>TRBV9
ASSNSGGPFNEQF
>TRBV3-1/TRBV3-2
ASSQVIGTIY